Presented here are 2 T cell receptor beta chains from one specimen sequenced in a study of cytomegalovirus exposure and HLA in healthy donors (TCRdb year 2017). The library relied on the immunoSEQ multiplex PCR assay. For the multiplex PCR, a mixture combining 60 forward primers for TCR Vbeta segments and 13 reverse primers for TCR Jbeta segments was used. TCRdb carries this immuneACCESS record with in-frame sequences only. Its versions omit some clonotypes, under half of them owing to an unresolved V gene in the studies checked, with the rest unexplained. The sample table records 55,000 to 75,000 clones; 70% to 85% of these occur just once. The ten largest account for over 2.5% of the sample. The sample consisted of PBMCs. The receptors derive from a girl aged 10 to 17 in good health and CMV-seropositive.

The CDR3 sequence: CASSVAAGGIYEQYF. The CDR3 DNA reads as TGTGCCAGCAGCGTAGCGGCGGGAGGAATCTACGAGCAGTACTTC. This rearrangement joins TRBV9 to TRBJ2-7, with 8 bases that match TRBD2. CDR1 and CDR2 (germline): SGDLS, YYNGEE. V trimming: 0 bases; J trimming: 3 bases; junction bases outside the gene matches: 5. There are 15 residues in the CDR3.

The chain combines TRBV2 with TRBJ1-5, with TRBD1 as a possible D gene (5 bases). Trimming took 3 bases from V and 0 from J, leaving 12 bases between them. The germline gives CDR1 SNHLY, CDR2 FYNNEI. The CDR3 has 16 amino acids. CDR3 in amino acids: CASSEGLTVSNQPQHF. The DNA for the CDR3 is TGTGCCAGCAGTGAGGGGCTAACGGTTAGCAATCAGCCCCAGCATTTT.